This T cell receptor beta chain was recorded in a study of cytomegalovirus exposure and HLA in healthy donors. Overall study results and limits: The CMV antigen specificity of a few CMV-associated chains was confirmed through in vitro analysis. Investigators reported around 150 TCR beta chains as tied to cytomegalovirus.

Profiling relied on immunoSEQ multiplex PCR, and the TCRdb table lists in-frame clones only, not all of them. The data show 55,000 to 70,000 clones, about 89% seen once. Germline CDR1 is LNHDA and CDR2 is SQIVND (reference sequence). Trimming cost V 1 base and J 6 bases, with 19 bases left between them. This CDR3 has 16 amino acids. This clone was observed a handful of times. Its target is unknown. This chain links TRBV19 with TRBJ2-7; D is possibly TRBD1 (5 bases). Sequenced sample: PBMCs. The TCR was taken from a woman aged 18-29 years in good health and CMV-seronegative. The CDR3 region has the DNA TGTGCCAGTAGTATAGGCGGACACCGCATGGGCTCCGAGCAGTACTTC. It encodes CASSIGGHRMGSEQYF.